This entry describes one T cell receptor (beta chain). This clonotype has a handful of counts. The antigen it binds to is not known. Base-call qualities are not available, and no considerably larger clone is one nucleotide away. The data were obtained in a study of regulatory T cells in long-lasting Graves disease (dated by TCRdb to the early 2020s). Regarding the research as a whole: Persistent Graves' disease was defined as antithyroid drug treatment for over 5 years with persistently positive TSH receptor autoantibodies. On average, persistent Graves' disease patients in the clinical cohort had been on antithyroid drugs for approximately ten years. A total of around 33 samples were covered by TCR sequencing, comprising approximately 13 persistent and around 20 newly diagnosed Graves' disease patients. The study was registered as a clinical trial and conducted in China. Patients with persistent Graves' disease were compared with patients with newly diagnosed Graves' disease using TCR sequencing and RNA sequencing of peripheral blood.

Read against the paper, the sample's time point label means: persistent/refractory GD, antithyroid drugs over 5 years with positive TRAb. RNA was extracted from PBMCs in TRIzol for both TCR sequencing and RNA sequencing. The diagnosis of Graves' disease followed American Thyroid Association guidelines. Patients were recruited from an endocrinology department in Xi'an, China. From each patient, 7.5 to 10 milliliters of peripheral blood was collected into an EDTA anticoagulant tube. Ficoll Paque Plus density gradient separation was used to isolate PBMCs, and no additional T cell sorting was done. An Agilent 2100 Bioanalyzer and agarose gel were used to check RNA quality, while a NanoDrop 2000 measured RNA concentration. The full study reports these points: Patients with persistent disease shared more public clonotypes (about 3,000) than newly diagnosed patients did (about 970). Compared with newly diagnosed patients, persistent Graves' disease patients had lower TCR Shannon entropy and fewer highly expanded clones, which suggests clonal expansion. Preferential use of TRBV28, TRBJ1-2 and TRBJ2-5 was observed in persistent disease, whereas TRBV20-1 and TRBJ2-1 were favored in newly diagnosed disease. The small sample size was acknowledged by the authors as a limitation that may reduce accuracy. Only peripheral blood was studied, because thyroid tissue, the primary lesion, was inaccessible. Sequencing and analysis were restricted to the TCR beta chain.

Library preparation employed multiplex PCR. The listed sequencing device is Illumina HiSeq 4000. CDR3 regions were amplified by Arm-PCR with iRepertoire HTBI primers to construct TCR beta libraries. Before sequencing, the PCR products went through gel purification. Regarding the original processing steps: Gene usage analysis of CDR3 amino acid clonotypes relied on the roughly 67 TRBV and 14 TRBJ segments identified across samples. Filtered high-quality paired reads were merged into contigs using COPE and FqMerger. Contigs were aligned with BLAST to IMGT TRBV, TRBD and TRBJ reference genes, and CDR3 was defined per IMGT. Any clonotype with a frequency above 0.1% was classified as a highly expanded clone. Shannon entropy served as the measure of repertoire diversity, while the Gini coefficient captured V-J evenness. A clonotype was considered public if more than one individual shared it. The raw public data were reprocessed by TCRdb itself: fastp quality trimming at Q25, MiXCR clonotype calling, in-frame beta chains only. Here each entry gathers all rows of one CDR3 protein and keeps the most common genes and DNA. TCRdb assigned the V and J calls; the authors' analysis was not used. For this sample there are a few hundred thousand distinct CDR3 sequences; 23% appear just once. Together, the top ten hold over 25% of the sample.

V has 4 bases trimmed and J has 2 bases trimmed; junction bases matching no gene number 8. The CDR3 goes from the cysteine to the phenylalanine over 15 residues. The only DNA kept is the CDR3, 45 bases in frame from the first base. Sequences SGHRS (CDR1) and YFSETQ (CDR2) are obtained from the germline V gene. The sample was peripheral blood mononuclear cells (PBMCs), taken when the disease was refractory, from a patient treated with antithyroid drugs. The V gene is TRBV5-1 and the J gene is TRBJ1-2, and TRBD1 matches 7 of the central bases. This sequence was found in a female donor with Graves disease. The sequenced DNA: TGCGCCAGCAGCCCCTTTCTGACAGGGAACTATGGCTACACCTTC. Protein translation: CASSPFLTGNYGYTF.